The present TCR beta chain was sequenced within a study of T-cell reconstitution after alpha-beta-depleted transplantation in children (dated by TCRdb to about 2016). Broadly, across the study: Using TCR repertoire profiling, the study quantitatively followed how T-cell immune reconstitution unfolded in children after TCRalphabeta/CD19-depleted allogeneic hematopoietic cell transplantation.

CDR1 SGDLS and CDR2 YYNGEE were looked up in the germline V gene. The CDR3 goes from the cysteine to the phenylalanine over 13 residues. Left in the record is the CDR3 DNA by itself, 39 bases read in frame from the first base. Trimming removed 0 bases from V and 10 bases from J, leaving 11 bases between the germline ends. This clonotype showed up many times. The antigen it binds to is not known. Per-base qualities were not stored, and no clone one base away is much larger. Library preparation was by PCR. Sequencer: Illumina HiSeq 2500. TCR libraries were prepared with molecular barcoding, using unique molecular identifiers to normalize TCRbeta repertoire quantification. The raw public reads went through TCRdb reprocessing: fastp at Q25, MiXCR clone calling, in-frame beta chains kept. Every distinct CDR3 protein forms one entry, paired with its most common genes and DNA. The sample records 380,000 or so distinct CDR3 sequences, roughly 14% of which are singletons. 4.3% of the sample goes to the ten largest clones.

The rearranged segments are TRBV9 and TRBJ2-1; the D gene is unclear. The specimen was PBMCs, collected from the stem cell graft. This sequence was found in a human donor who donated a stem cell graft to a child with Fanconi anemia. The DNA reads as follows: TGTGCCAGCAGCGTAGAGGGCCCAGGAGAGCAGTTCTTC. It translates as CASSVEGPGEQFF.